The 18 T cell receptor beta chains below come from one sample, sequenced in a study of untreated major depressive disorder. The protocol was immunoSEQ multiplex PCR, while the TCRdb copy is restricted to in-frame clones and leaves out a portion. The table includes about 21,000 clones, just under 95% detected once. The sample comprised CD4+ T cells from PBMCs. Every receptor here comes from a man younger than 45 in good health.

With regard to this clone: Other DNA sequences in the same sample also yield this CDR3. The chain's CDR3 is CAISEPGQGYYGYTF. The CDR3 DNA sequence: TGTGCCATCAGTGAGCCGGGACAGGGATACTATGGCTACACCTTC. This chain links TRBV10-3 with TRBJ1-2, with TRBD1 matching over 9 bases. The CDR3 runs to 15 residues. Germline CDR1 and CDR2: ENHRY and SYGVKD. Germline trimming cut 2 bases from V and 3 bases from J; bases unmatched to any gene: 4.

The chain carries TRBV10-1 and TRBJ2-7; possibly TRBD1 for D (5 bases). V lost 3 bases and J 1 base, leaving 10 bases between the germline ends. This CDR3 has 14 amino acids. Germline assignment: CDR1 WNHNN and CDR2 SYGVQD (reference sequence). The DNA for the CDR3 is TGCGCCAGCAGTGATGACAGACCATCCTACGAGCAGTACTTC. As protein: CASSDDRPSYEQYF.

The rearrangement joins TRBV5-1 to TRBJ2-3, with D uncertain. V was shortened by 2 bases and J by 2 bases, with 9 bases between the two germline ends. The CDR3 is made up of 14 amino acids. Germline V gene lookup returns CDR1 SGHRS and CDR2 YFSETQ. This CDR3 reads CASSFLEDTDTQYF. CDR3 DNA sequence: TGCGCCAGCAGCTTCCTGGAAGACACAGATACGCAGTATTTT.

The CDR3 here is CASRRPRTSGSGTQYF. The CDR3 bases are TGTGCCAGCAGACGTCCCCGGACTAGCGGGTCGGGTACGCAGTATTTT. The chain carries TRBV27 and TRBJ2-3; 11 nucleotides line up with TRBD2. CDR3 length: 16 residues. Germline V gives CDR1 MNHEY, CDR2 SMNVEV (reference sequence). V gave up 6 bases and J gave up 8 bases; unmatched junction bases: 13.

The V and J genes are TRBV4-1 and TRBJ1-5; D is unresolved. Trimming stripped 2 bases from V and 9 bases from J, with 8 bases between. This CDR3 has 12 residues. The germline V gene encodes CDR1 MGHRA and CDR2 YSYEKL. Here the CDR3 DNA reads TGCGCCAGCAGCCAACGGTCCGGGCCCCAGCATTTT. It translates to CASSQRSGPQHF.

The chain links TRBV7-6 to TRBJ1-1, with TRBD1 as a possible D gene (5 bases). V was pared by 5 bases and J by 1 base, with 14 bases between. CDR3 size: 15 residues. Germline lookup yields CDR1 SGHVS and CDR2 FNYEAQ. CDR3: CASSLLGEANTEAFF. CDR3 sequence (DNA): TGTGCCAGCAGCCTATTAGGGGAGGCGAACACTGAAGCTTTCTTT.

This chain links TRBV27 with TRBJ2-1; D is possibly TRBD1 or TRBD2 (5 bases each). CDR1 and CDR2 (germline): MNHEY, SMNVEV (reference sequence). CDR3 length equals 15 residues. The germline V and J ends were trimmed by 6 bases and 6 bases, with 18 bases remaining between them. The CDR3 loop reads CASSRMRDPSNEQFF. CDR3 nucleotide sequence: TGTGCCAGCAGCCGCATGAGGGACCCCTCCAATGAGCAGTTCTTC.

Only one count was recorded for this clone. The chain is built from TRBV19 and TRBJ2-2; the D gene is possibly TRBD1 (6 bases). CDR3 length: 13 residues. The germline V gene encodes CDR1 LNHDA and CDR2 SQIVND (reference sequence). Between the trimmed V and J ends, which lost 6 bases and 6 bases, there was a span of 11 bases. The CDR3 spells CASRQGRAGELFF. Here the CDR3 DNA reads TGTGCCAGTAGACAGGGACGCGCCGGGGAGCTGTTTTTT.

The gene calls are TRBV5-1 and TRBJ2-7; 16 bases agree with TRBD2. Trimming at V came to 4 bases and at J to 2 bases, leaving 12 bases not matched to a gene. CDR1 is SGHRS and CDR2 is YFSETQ in the germline V gene. The CDR3 loop spans 19 amino acids. The CDR3 nucleotides are TGCGCCAGCAGCCTAATAACGGGACTAGCGGGAGGGTCGCCCTACGAGCAGTACTTC. Its protein product is CASSLITGLAGGSPYEQYF.

V usage is TRBV6-5 and J usage is TRBJ2-5, with D uncertain. The V end was cut by 6 bases, the J end by 7 bases, with 15 bases between. Germline V gene lookup returns CDR1 MNHEY and CDR2 SVGAGI. The CDR3 has 13 residues. The CDR3 here is CASSPPGYGTQYF. The CDR3 DNA follows: TGTGCCAGCAGCCCTCCGGGTTACGGGACCCAGTACTTC.

The chain couples TRBV7-2 to TRBJ2-2; 8 bases are shared with TRBD1. The germline V gene has CDR1 SGHTA and CDR2 FQGNSA. Trimming cost V 7 bases and J 6 bases; bases outside gene matches: 7. The CDR3 has 14 residues. The CDR3 DNA is TGTGCCAGCATCCCGCAGGGGGCCTCCGGGGAGCTGTTTTTT. Amino acids: CASIPQGASGELFF.

The CDR3 DNA is TGTGCCAGCAGCCAGGGGGAGGGGAACACCGGGGAGCTGTTTTTT. It encodes CASSQGEGNTGELFF. V is TRBV7-9 and J is TRBJ2-2; TRBD1 or TRBD2 may be the D gene (7 bases each). The CDR3 length is 15 residues. Deletions cut 5 bases from V and 1 base from J, with 11 bases between. CDR1 and CDR2 (germline): SEHNR, FQNEAQ (reference sequence).

The gene calls are TRBV27 and TRBJ1-1; D ambiguous. From germline, CDR1 is MNHEY and CDR2 SMNVEV (reference sequence). This CDR3 contains 13 residues. V was shortened by 1 base and J by 4 bases, with 7 bases between the two germline ends. As DNA, the CDR3 is TGTGCCAGCAGTTTATATGGCGGCACTGAAGCTTTCTTT. Residues: CASSLYGGTEAFF.

This clone appeared a single time. The V call is TRBV5-1, the J call TRBJ2-1, with 7 bases fitting TRBD2. V shed 6 bases and J 3 bases; nucleotides not matched to a gene: 9. The CDR3 has 15 residues. Germline V gives CDR1 SGHRS, CDR2 YFSETQ. The CDR3, as DNA: TGCGCCAGCAAGATATTAGCGGGTGACTACAATGAGCAGTTCTTC. Amino acid sequence: CASKILAGDYNEQFF.

In its sample, this clone was seen once. The chain uses TRBV19 and TRBJ1-5; D is perhaps TRBD1 (5 bases). The CDR3 spans 12 residues. Looked up from germline, CDR1 is LNHDA and CDR2 is SQIVND (reference sequence). V gave up 6 bases and J gave up 5 bases, with 8 bases separating them. The CDR3 protein is CASRRGDQPQHF. The CDR3 nucleotides are TGTGCCAGTAGGAGGGGCGATCAGCCCCAGCATTTT.

This clone was observed once. The V and J genes are TRBV6-5 and TRBJ1-3; 11 nucleotides match TRBD1. The J segment lost 2 bases and the V segment lost 8 bases, leaving 2 bases of the junction unmatched. The germline V gene has CDR1 MNHEY and CDR2 SVGAGI. The CDR3 contains 14 residues. The CDR3 loop reads CASWTGGTGNTIYF. DNA for the CDR3: TGTGCCAGCTGGACAGGGGGCACTGGAAACACCATATATTTT.

V and J are TRBV7-9 and TRBJ2-5, with 7 nucleotides matching TRBD1. The CDR3 has 15 residues. V dropped 4 bases and J dropped 9; count of bases not matched to a gene: 14. Germline V gives CDR1 SEHNR, CDR2 FQNEAQ (reference sequence). CDR3 region: CASSSRSGTEGSQYF. The CDR3 bases are TGTGCCAGCAGCTCGAGATCCGGGACAGAAGGTTCCCAGTACTTC.

The chain joins TRBV18 to TRBJ1-4, with TRBD1 matching 8 bases. CDR3 length equals 17 residues. V dropped 0 bases and J dropped 3; count of bases not matched to a gene: 6. CDR1 KGHSH and CDR2 LQKENI come from the germline V gene. CDR3 protein: CASSPPNTGQANEKLFF. In nucleotides, the CDR3 is TGTGCCAGCTCACCACCCAACACGGGACAGGCTAATGAAAAACTGTTTTTT.